This entry lists 3 T cell receptor beta chains sequenced from one sample in a study of shared clonotypes between healthy human individuals. The naive CD8 population came from CD45RO-negative cells selected for CCR7, without terminally differentiated effector memory CD45RA+ cells. Clones were read by immunoSEQ multiplex PCR, and TCRdb kept only the in-frame ones, dropping some. The profile shows roughly 890,000 clones, 80% to 95% of them singletons. Sequencing was performed on naive CD8+ T cells sorted from blood. Receptor source: a man aged 25 to 45 in good health.

The CDR3 DNA reads TGTGCCAGCAGCGCCGGACAGGGCTATCAGCCCCAGCATTTT. This encodes CASSAGQGYQPQHF. V usage is TRBV9 and J usage is TRBJ1-5, with 8 bases that match TRBD1. The CDR3 totals 14 residues. With V trimmed by 3 bases and J by 5 bases, 4 bases remained unmatched. From germline, CDR1 is SGDLS and CDR2 YYNGEE.

With regard to this clone: One junction end does not reproduce the germline sequence, and a read error may be involved. The chain links TRBV6-5 to TRBJ2-5, with 9 bases lining up with TRBD1. The CDR3 length is 16 residues. CDR1 and CDR2 (germline): MNHEY, SVGAGI. This CDR3 reads CASSNSGTGSSETQYF. The CDR3 nucleotides read TGTGCCAGCAGTAACTCCGGGACAGGGTCCTCTGAGACCCAGTACTTC.

As concerns this clone: Other DNA sequences within the sample encode an identical CDR3. V usage is TRBV19 and J usage is TRBJ1-2; no definite D call. Germline V gene lookup returns CDR1 LNHDA and CDR2 SQIVND (reference sequence). With 1 base removed from V and 10 bases from J, the gap between germline ends came to 7 bases. The CDR3 totals 11 residues. The CDR3 loop is CASSIGSSYTF. The CDR3 nucleotides read TGTGCCAGTAGTATAGGCTCGTCCTACACCTTC.